This T cell receptor (beta chain) is from a study of blood T cell repertoires in COVID-19. Germline V gene sequence: CDR1 GTSNPN, CDR2 SVGIG (reference sequence). The CDR3 sequence is 12 residues long. After removal of 7 bases from V and 4 bases from J, the junction contained 4 bases not matched to a gene. Libraries were prepared by immunoSEQ multiplex PCR; TCRdb keeps only in-frame clonotypes and omits some of them. The table shows about 200,000 clones, with around 82% occurring only once. The sequenced material came from peripheral blood. This clonotype was obtained from a woman in her seventies with acute or convalescent COVID-19. This sequence joins TRBV30 and TRBJ1-2, with 9 bases identical to TRBD1. The CDR3 nucleotides read TGTGCCTTTGAGGACAGGGGCTATGGCTACACCTTC. It encodes CAFEDRGYGYTF.